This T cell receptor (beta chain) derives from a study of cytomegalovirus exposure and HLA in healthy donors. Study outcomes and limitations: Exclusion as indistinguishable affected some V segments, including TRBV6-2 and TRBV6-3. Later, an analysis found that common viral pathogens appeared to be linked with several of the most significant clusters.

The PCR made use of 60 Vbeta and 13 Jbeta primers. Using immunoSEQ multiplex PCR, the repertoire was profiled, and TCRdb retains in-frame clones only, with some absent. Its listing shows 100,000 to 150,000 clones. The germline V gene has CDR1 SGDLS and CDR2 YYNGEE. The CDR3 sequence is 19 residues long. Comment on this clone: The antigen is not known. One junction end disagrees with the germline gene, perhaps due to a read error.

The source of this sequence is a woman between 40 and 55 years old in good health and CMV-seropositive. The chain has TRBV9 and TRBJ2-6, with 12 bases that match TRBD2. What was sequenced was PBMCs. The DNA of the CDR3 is TGTGCCAGCAGCTCTAGGACTAGCGGGACCTCCCCGGGGGCCAACGTCCTGGCTTTC. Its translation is CASSSRTSGTSPGANVLAF.